This T cell receptor beta chain was sequenced for a study of cytomegalovirus exposure and HLA in healthy donors. Findings and limits, study-wide: In a later analysis, common viral pathogens appeared linked to several of the most significant clusters.

V shed 4 bases and J shed 4 bases, with 20 bases lying between them. The CDR3 has 17 amino acids. Germline assignment: CDR1 SNHLY and CDR2 FYNNEI. A note on this clone: Its antigen is as yet unknown.

PCR primers comprised 60 Vbeta and 13 Jbeta primers. Produced via immunoSEQ multiplex PCR; TCRdb's table is partial and in-frame only. The sample carries roughly 69,000 clones, around 73% recorded once. This chain connects TRBV2 to TRBJ2-1, with D possibly TRBD1 on 6 matching bases. Source material: PBMCs. The clonotype originates from a man aged 50-59 years in good health and CMV-seronegative. CDR3 sequence: CASSGFETGENYNEQFF. CDR3 bases: TGTGCCAGCAGTGGGTTCGAGACAGGCGAGAATTACAATGAGCAGTTCTTC.